This TCR beta chain emerged from a study of tissue T cells after allogeneic stem cell transplantation. Sequenced by immunoSEQ multiplex PCR; TCRdb stores in-frame clones only, minus some. There are about 48,000 clones in the sample; 73% occur only once, and 0.7% lies in the top ten. In regard to this clone: Any gene name here is a mouse gene name. The DNA ends 1 residue before the CDR3 does, and the rest of the CDR3 is filled in from the germline J gene.

The V end lost 4 bases, the J end lost 0 bases, and 7 bases lay between the germline ends. Germline CDR1 and CDR2: LGHNA and YNLKQL (reference sequence). The CDR3 length is 13 residues. The clonotype was recovered from a pool of C57BL/6 mice in good health. The rearrangement links TRBV5 to TRBJ2-7, with no clear D. The sample was sorted cells pooled from one or two spleens. This CDR3 is CASSRQSSYEQYF. The sequenced part of the CDR3 DNA is TGTGCCAGCAGCCGGCAGAGCTCCTATGAACAGTAC.